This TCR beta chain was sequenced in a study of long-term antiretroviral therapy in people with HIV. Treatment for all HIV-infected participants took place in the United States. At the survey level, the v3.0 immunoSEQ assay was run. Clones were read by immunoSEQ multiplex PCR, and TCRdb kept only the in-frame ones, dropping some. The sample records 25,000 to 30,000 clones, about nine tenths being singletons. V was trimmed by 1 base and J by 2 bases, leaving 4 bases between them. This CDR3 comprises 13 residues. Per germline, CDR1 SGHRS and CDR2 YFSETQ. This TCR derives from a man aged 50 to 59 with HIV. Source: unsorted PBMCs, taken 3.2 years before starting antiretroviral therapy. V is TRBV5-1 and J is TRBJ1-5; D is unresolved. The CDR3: CASSLSGNQPQHF. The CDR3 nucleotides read TGCGCCAGCAGCTTGTCTGGCAATCAGCCCCAGCATTTT.